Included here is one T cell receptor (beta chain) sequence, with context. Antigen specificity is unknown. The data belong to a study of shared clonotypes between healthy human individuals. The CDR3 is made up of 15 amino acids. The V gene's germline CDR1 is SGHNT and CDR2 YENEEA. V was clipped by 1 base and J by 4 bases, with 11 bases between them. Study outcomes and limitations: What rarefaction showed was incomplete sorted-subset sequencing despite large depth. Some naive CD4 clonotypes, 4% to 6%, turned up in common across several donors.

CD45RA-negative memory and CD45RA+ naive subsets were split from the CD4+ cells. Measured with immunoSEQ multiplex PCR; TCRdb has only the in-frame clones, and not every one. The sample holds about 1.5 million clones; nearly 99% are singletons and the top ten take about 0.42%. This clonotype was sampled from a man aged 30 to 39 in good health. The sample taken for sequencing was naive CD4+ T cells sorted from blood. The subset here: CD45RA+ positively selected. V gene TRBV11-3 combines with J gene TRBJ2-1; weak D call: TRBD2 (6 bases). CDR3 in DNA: TGTGCCAGCAGCTTAGTCGGGGGAGGATACAATGAGCAGTTCTTC. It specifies CASSLVGGGYNEQFF.